This T cell receptor (beta chain) is drawn from a study of shared clonotypes between healthy human individuals. Study-wide context: Per donor, three plates held CD4 naive cells, three held CD4 memory, two held CD8 naive and one held CD8 memory. Study-level results: Sequencing of the sorted subsets was shown by rarefaction to be incomplete despite large depth. Between a few donors, naive CD4 clonotypes were shared at a level of around 4.8%.

About this clone itself: Its antigen remains unidentified.

Produced via immunoSEQ multiplex PCR; TCRdb's table is partial and in-frame only. The repertoire includes more than 2 million clones, 90% to 95% of them detected once, and roughly 0.13% sits in the top ten. The V gene lost 0 bases and the J gene lost 3 bases, with 20 bases spanning the gap. Germline V gene sequence: CDR1 ENHRY, CDR2 SYGVKD. There are 19 residues in the CDR3. The receptor was derived from a man between 18 and 35 years old in good health. This chain connects TRBV10-3 to TRBJ2-2; perhaps D is TRBD1 or TRBD2 (5 bases each). The sample taken for sequencing was naive CD4+ T cells sorted from blood. Subset noted: CD45RA+ positively selected. The CDR3, as DNA: TGTGCCATCAGTGAGTCTGGGGGAGTAATTCTCCGCCACACCGGGGAGCTGTTTTTT. Amino acid sequence: CAISESGGVILRHTGELFF.